These 27 T cell receptor beta chains were sequenced from one sample in a study of cytomegalovirus exposure and HLA in healthy donors. This PCR relied on a set of 60 Vbeta primers and 13 Jbeta primers. Clones were sequenced by immunoSEQ multiplex PCR, and TCRdb holds only the in-frame ones, with some missing. The sample lists over 95,000 clones; approximately 80% were seen once. Specimen: PBMCs. The source of these receptors is a young woman in good health and CMV-seronegative.

CDR3 nucleotides: TGTGCCAGCAGCTTCAGAGGGAACACTGAAGCTTTCTTT. It codes for CASSFRGNTEAFF. The chain joins TRBV11-3 to TRBJ1-1; D gene ambiguous. The V end lost 3 bases, the J end lost 1 base, and 6 bases lay between the germline ends. Germline CDR1 and CDR2: SGHNT and YENEEA. The CDR3 extends over 13 amino acids.

V gene TRBV7-6 combines with J gene TRBJ2-1, with no clear D. The CDR3 spans 12 residues. Trimming removed 5 bases at V and 7 bases at J, with 9 bases between. Germline-derived CDR1 and CDR2 are SGHVS and FNYEAQ. The CDR3 reads CASSPGSNEQFF. The CDR3 nucleotides read TGTGCCAGCAGCCCCGGTTCTAATGAGCAGTTCTTC.

The chain links TRBV19 to TRBJ1-5; a weak D match, TRBD1 (6 bases). Germline loops: CDR1 LNHDA, CDR2 SQIVND (reference sequence). The length of the CDR3 is 15 residues. Trimming stripped 4 bases from V and 2 bases from J, with 12 bases between. The CDR3, as DNA: TGTGCCAGTAGTAGGAAGGGGGTCGGCAATCAGCCCCAGCATTTT. Its translation: CASSRKGVGNQPQHF.

The chain joins TRBV5-1 to TRBJ1-2; the match to TRBD1 covers 8 bases. CDR1 and CDR2 from the germline V gene are SGHRS and YFSETQ. The CDR3 spans 13 residues. The ends lost 3 bases at V and 6 bases at J; junction bases unmatched: 4. CDR3 DNA: TGCGCCAGCAGCTCGGACAGGGCTGATGGCTACACCTTC. This encodes CASSSDRADGYTF.

V gene TRBV18 combines with J gene TRBJ2-5; 8 nucleotides agree with TRBD1. Trimming at V came to 3 bases and at J to 5 bases, leaving 8 bases not matched to a gene. CDR3 length equals 15 residues. Germline V CDR1 and CDR2: KGHSH, LQKENI. The CDR3 DNA follows: TGTGCCAGCTCACCGGGACAGGTTCGAGGGGAGACCCAGTACTTC. Translated: CASSPGQVRGETQYF.

This CDR3 is CASSKTGGSNQPQHF. CDR3 in DNA: TGTGCCAGCAGCAAGACAGGGGGGAGCAATCAGCCCCAGCATTTT. The chain joins TRBV7-9 to TRBJ1-5; TRBD1 matches 9 bases. The J segment lost 1 base and the V segment lost 5 bases, leaving 3 bases of the junction unmatched. The CDR3 runs to 15 residues. CDR1 is SEHNR, CDR2 FQNEAQ, per germline (reference sequence).

The J gene is TRBJ2-1, the V gene TRBV11-2; 12 bases are a match to TRBD2. The CDR3 is 19 amino acids. Trimming at V came to 5 bases and at J to 3 bases, leaving 14 bases not matched to a gene. From germline, CDR1 is SGHAT and CDR2 FQNNGV. The CDR3 sequence is CASSQGRLAGGPGYNEQFF. The CDR3 DNA reads as TGTGCCAGCAGCCAAGGGAGGCTAGCGGGAGGGCCCGGCTACAATGAGCAGTTCTTC.

The V call is TRBV7-2, the J call TRBJ1-2; 7 nucleotides agree with TRBD1. Germline CDR1 and CDR2: SGHTA and FQGNSA. The CDR3 totals 14 residues. V dropped 2 bases and J dropped 6; count of bases not matched to a gene: 6. The CDR3 loop is CASSLTGTVNGYTF. The CDR3, as DNA: TGTGCCAGCAGCTTAACGGGGACAGTTAATGGCTACACCTTC.

This clone has just a few counts. The chain combines TRBV6-5 with TRBJ1-2; D unresolved. V lost 2 bases, J lost 8 bases, and 15 bases lay in between. The CDR3 is made up of 14 amino acids. The germline CDR1 and CDR2 sequences are MNHEY and SVGAGI. The CDR3 spells CASSYGSSSGGYTF. Written as DNA, the CDR3 is TGTGCCAGCAGTTACGGCAGTAGTTCGGGGGGCTACACCTTC.

The chain uses TRBV11-2 and TRBJ1-2; a weak D match, TRBD1 (5 bases). Germline assignment: CDR1 SGHAT and CDR2 FQNNGV. Trimming left V 3 bases short and J 2 bases short, with 10 bases between. The CDR3 has 14 residues. CDR3 protein: CASSFDQGNYGYTF. The CDR3 DNA follows: TGTGCCAGCAGCTTCGATCAGGGAAACTATGGCTACACCTTC. The full variable domain, in which reference TRBV11-2 and TRBJ1-2 provide the parts outside the CDR3, is EAGVAQSPRYKIIEKRQSVAFWCNPISGHATLYWYQQILGQGPKLLIQFQNNGVVDDSQLPKDRFSAERLKGVDSTLKIQPAKLEDSAVYLCASSFDQGNYGYTFGSGTRLTVV.

The CDR3 coding sequence is TGTGCCAGCAGCCGTCTAGCGTCCAGCACAGATACGCAGTATTTT. Translating gives CASSRLASSTDTQYF. The V and J genes are TRBV6-5 and TRBJ2-3; D is possibly TRBD2 (6 bases). The CDR3 runs 15 residues. In germline, CDR1 is MNHEY, CDR2 SVGAGI. The germline V and J ends were trimmed by 6 bases and 0 bases, with 13 bases remaining between them.

The J gene is TRBJ2-3, the V gene TRBV4-3; D not resolved. CDR1 and CDR2 (germline): LGHNA, YSLEER. Trimming took off 0 bases at V and 3 bases at J, with 10 bases between the two ends. This CDR3 region has 15 residues. The CDR3 reads CASSQDGQPTDTQYF. The CDR3 DNA is TGCGCCAGCAGCCAAGATGGGCAACCTACAGATACGCAGTATTTT.

This CDR3 reads CASSLRVGSYGYTF. In DNA form, the CDR3 reads TGTGCCAGCAGTTTACGGGTAGGATCCTATGGCTACACCTTC. The chain has TRBV28 and TRBJ1-2; D is unresolved. The CDR3 extends over 14 amino acids. CDR1 is MDHEN and CDR2 is SYDVKM in the germline V gene. Between the trimmed V and J ends, which lost 2 bases and 4 bases, there was a span of 11 bases.

The chain uses TRBV9 and TRBJ2-5; a possible D gene is TRBD1 (6 bases). V lost 0 bases, J lost 5 bases, and 17 bases lay in between. The CDR3 runs to 16 residues. Germline CDR1 is SGDLS and CDR2 is YYNGEE. For the CDR3, the DNA is TGTGCCAGCAGCGTAGGGAGCATGGGGGCACGGGAGACCCAGTACTTC. Amino acid sequence: CASSVGSMGARETQYF.

The chain employs TRBV6-1 and TRBJ1-5, with 10 nucleotides matching TRBD1. The CDR3 is made up of 17 amino acids. Per the germline V gene, CDR1 is MNHNS and CDR2 is SASEGT. Germline trimming cut 3 bases from V and 2 bases from J; bases unmatched to any gene: 7. CDR3 residues: CASSDRTGGGGNQPQHF. The CDR3 coding sequence is TGTGCCAGCAGTGACCGGACAGGGGGAGGGGGCAATCAGCCCCAGCATTTT.

Regarding this clone: Compared with germline, one end of the junction differs, possibly owing to a read error. The sample carries other DNA sequences with the same CDR3. The CDR3 is CASSPISGETQYF. The CDR3 coding sequence is TGTGCCAGCTCACCGATTAGCGGAGAGACTCAGTACTTC. The chain carries TRBV18 and TRBJ2-5; tentatively, D is TRBD2 (6 bases). There are 13 residues in the CDR3. The germline V gene encodes CDR1 KGHSH and CDR2 LQKENI.

V gene TRBV2 combines with J gene TRBJ1-2, with D hard to call. Germline assignment: CDR1 SNHLY and CDR2 FYNNEI. The CDR3 length is 12 residues. The V gene lost 1 base and the J gene lost 3 bases, with 3 bases spanning the gap. The CDR3 protein is CASSEGDYGYTF. The DNA of the CDR3 is TGTGCCAGCAGTGAAGGAGACTATGGCTACACCTTC.

The rearrangement uses TRBV7-2 and TRBJ1-1; D is perhaps TRBD1 (5 bases). V gave up 10 bases and J gave up 3 bases, with 15 bases separating them. Germline loops: CDR1 SGHTA, CDR2 FQGNSA. The CDR3 is 13 amino acids. The CDR3, as DNA: TGTGCCACCACCTTAGGCAGGGACACTGAAGCTTTCTTT. Amino acid sequence: CATTLGRDTEAFF.

This rearrangement joins TRBV6-5 to TRBJ1-1; D perhaps matches TRBD1 (6 bases). CDR3 length equals 15 residues. Germline CDR1 MNHEY, CDR2 SVGAGI. The V end was cut by 2 bases, the J end by 2 bases, with 12 bases between. In DNA form, the CDR3 reads TGTGCCAGCAGTTACCTACAGGGTAGAAACACTGAAGCTTTCTTT. This codes for CASSYLQGRNTEAFF.

The J gene is TRBJ2-7, the V gene TRBV28; 8 bases match TRBD1. The CDR3 is 16 amino acids. Trimming at V came to 5 bases and at J to 3 bases, leaving 12 bases not matched to a gene. CDR1 is MDHEN and CDR2 is SYDVKM in the germline V gene. This CDR3 reads CASSAGQQGVYYEQYF. The CDR3 nucleotides read TGTGCCAGCAGTGCGGGACAACAGGGGGTTTACTACGAGCAGTACTTC.

About this clone: At the DNA level, this CDR3 is encoded by other sequences in the same sample as well. The rearrangement links TRBV7-2 to TRBJ1-6; 8 nucleotides agree with TRBD1. Germline CDR1 reads SGHTA; CDR2 reads FQGNSA. Trimming cost V 4 bases and J 7 bases; bases outside gene matches: 3. This CDR3 contains 14 residues. CDR3 sequence reads: CASSWDRQNSPLHF. The CDR3 region has the DNA TGTGCCAGCAGCTGGGACAGGCAGAATTCACCCCTCCACTTT. Filled out from reference TRBV7-2 and TRBJ1-6, the complete variable domain reads GAGVSQSPSNKVTEKGKDVELRCDPISGHTALYWYRQSLGQGLEFLIYFQGNSAPDKSGLPSDRFSAERTGGSVSTLTIQRTQQEDSAVYLCASSWDRQNSPLHFGNGTRLTVT.

The genes are TRBV7-9 and TRBJ1-5; 7 bases fit TRBD1. CDR3 length equals 13 residues. CDR1 SEHNR and CDR2 FQNEAQ come from the germline V gene (reference sequence). The V gene end was trimmed by 2 bases and the J gene end by 5 bases; junction bases not matched to a gene: 0. The CDR3 DNA reads as TGTGCCAGCAGCTTACAGGGGGATCAGCCCCAGCATTTT. Protein: CASSLQGDQPQHF.

This clone was counted once. The chain recombines TRBV11-2 with TRBJ1-1, with D possibly matching TRBD1 (6 bases). The CDR3 length is 15 residues. V lost 2 bases to trimming and J lost 2 bases, with 12 bases between them. Germline loops: CDR1 SGHAT, CDR2 FQNNGV. The CDR3 region has the DNA TGTGCCAGCAGCTTATCGGGACACTTTAACACTGAAGCTTTCTTT. Translating it yields CASSLSGHFNTEAFF.

This clone was recorded only once. V and J are TRBV4-1 and TRBJ1-1, with D possibly TRBD1 on 5 matching bases. Germline V gene sequence: CDR1 MGHRA, CDR2 YSYEKL. The CDR3 contains 14 residues. V was shortened by 4 bases and J by 3 bases, with 12 bases between the two germline ends. The DNA for the CDR3 is TGCGCCAGCAGCCCGCCTTGGGGGGACACTGAAGCTTTCTTT. Its translation is CASSPPWGDTEAFF.

The CDR3 reads CASSWGQGLYGYTF. As DNA, the CDR3 is TGTGCCAGTAGTTGGGGACAGGGGCTTTATGGCTACACCTTC. This sequence joins TRBV19 and TRBJ1-2, with 10 bases lining up with TRBD1. Germline V gives CDR1 LNHDA, CDR2 SQIVND (reference sequence). This CDR3 has 14 amino acids. V shed 5 bases and J 5 bases; nucleotides not matched to a gene: 5.

V usage is TRBV28 and J usage is TRBJ1-4, with D unclear. Germline CDR1 and CDR2: MDHEN and SYDVKM. V was trimmed by 8 bases and J by 3 bases, leaving 16 bases between them. The CDR3 totals 15 residues. The DNA of the CDR3 is TGTGCCAGCGGGCGGTTGGAGGGCTCTAATGAAAAACTGTTTTTT. It encodes CASGRLEGSNEKLFF.

The gene calls are TRBV11-3 and TRBJ2-5; 8 bases align to TRBD2. This CDR3 comprises 13 residues. V shed 5 bases and J 4 bases; nucleotides not matched to a gene: 3. Germline CDR1 reads SGHNT; CDR2 reads YENEEA. In DNA form, the CDR3 reads TGTGCCAGCAGCCCCGGGGGGGTAGAGACCCAGTACTTC. Its translation: CASSPGGVETQYF.